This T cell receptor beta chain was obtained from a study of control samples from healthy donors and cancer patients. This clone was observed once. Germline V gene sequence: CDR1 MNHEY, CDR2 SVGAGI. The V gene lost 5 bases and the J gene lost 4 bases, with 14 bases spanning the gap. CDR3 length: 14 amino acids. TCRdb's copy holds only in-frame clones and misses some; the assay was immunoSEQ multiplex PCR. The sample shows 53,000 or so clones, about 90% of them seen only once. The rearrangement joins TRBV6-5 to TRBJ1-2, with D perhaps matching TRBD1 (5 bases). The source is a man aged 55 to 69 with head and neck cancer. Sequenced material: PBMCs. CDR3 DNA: TGTGCCAGCAGTCCTGCTCAGGGAGGCTATGGCTACACCTTC. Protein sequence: CASSPAQGGYGYTF.